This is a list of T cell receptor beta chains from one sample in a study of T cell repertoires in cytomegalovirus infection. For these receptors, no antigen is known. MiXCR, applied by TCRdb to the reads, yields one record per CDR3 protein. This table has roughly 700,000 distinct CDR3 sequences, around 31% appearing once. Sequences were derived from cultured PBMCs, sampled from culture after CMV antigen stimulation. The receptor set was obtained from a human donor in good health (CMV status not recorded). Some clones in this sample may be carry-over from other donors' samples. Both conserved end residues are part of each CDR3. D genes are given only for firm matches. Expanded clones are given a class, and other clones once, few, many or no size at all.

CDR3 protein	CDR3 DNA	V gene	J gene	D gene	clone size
CASSLERSVGAQYF	TGTGCCAGCAGCTTAGAGCGGTCCGTTGGGGCGCAGTACTTC	TRBV7-2	TRBJ2-7	-	many
CASSAAGVGEQYF	TGTGCCAGCAGCGCGGCGGGGGTGGGCGAGCAGTACTTC	TRBV6-1	TRBJ2-7	TRBD2	-
CAISELGDNTEAFF	TGTGCCATCAGTGAGCTAGGGGACAACACTGAAGCTTTCTTT	TRBV10-3	TRBJ1-1	-	-
CASSSPTGEKLFF	TGTGCCAGCAGCTCTCCGACGGGAGAAAAACTGTTTTTT	TRBV7-2	TRBJ1-4	-	few
CASSIWGRTQNEQFF	TGTGCCAGCAGTATTTGGGGGAGGACCCAAAATGAGCAGTTCTTC	TRBV28	TRBJ2-1	-	-
CATAVSVSEAFF	TGTGCCACCGCAGTAAGTGTGAGTGAAGCTTTCTTT	TRBV6-1	TRBJ1-1	-	many
CASGRLAGAEDTQYF	TGTGCCAGCGGGAGACTAGCGGGAGCCGAAGATACGCAGTATTTT	TRBV2	TRBJ2-3	TRBD2	-
CASSLFTSDTDTQYF	TGTGCCAGCAGCTTGTTCACTAGCGACACAGATACGCAGTATTTT	TRBV7-6	TRBJ2-3	TRBD2	-
CASWSSGAGGTLYYNEQFF	TGTGCCAGCTGGTCGTCGGGAGCGGGAGGTACATTGTACTACAATGAGCAGTTCTTC	TRBV6-1	TRBJ2-1	TRBD2	few
CATSDSPGRNLHNEQFF	TGTGCCACCAGTGATTCTCCCGGCAGAAATTTGCACAATGAGCAGTTCTTC	TRBV24-1	TRBJ2-1	-	-
CASSSGDSTEAFF	TGTGCCAGCAGTTCCGGGGACAGCACTGAAGCTTTCTTT	TRBV6-2/TRBV6-3	TRBJ1-1	TRBD1	-
CASNNRDRAYEQYF	TGTGCCAGCAACAACCGGGACCGGGCCTACGAGCAGTACTTC	TRBV5-6	TRBJ2-7	-	-
CAWSDNYEQYF	TGTGCCTGGAGTGATAACTACGAGCAGTACTTC	TRBV30	TRBJ2-7	-	few
CASSPYSGTGVNQPQHF	TGTGCCAGCAGCCCATATTCCGGGACAGGGGTCAATCAGCCCCAGCATTTT	TRBV7-8	TRBJ1-5	TRBD1	-
CASSLRGRGNTEAFF	TGTGCCAGCAGCTTACGGGGACGGGGGAACACTGAAGCTTTCTTT	TRBV7-9	TRBJ1-1	-	few
CASSFQGGRTGELFF	TGTGCCAGCAGCTTCCAGGGGGGAAGGACCGGGGAGCTGTTTTTT	TRBV5-4	TRBJ2-2	-	few
CASSRPGMNTEAFF	TGTGCCAGCAGCCGGCCGGGGATGAACACTGAAGCTTTCTTT	TRBV7-8	TRBJ1-1	-	-
CASSPPRTGYEQYF	TGTGCCAGCAGTCCTCCTCGGACTGGGTACGAGCAGTACTTC	TRBV28	TRBJ2-7	-	few
CASSFRGGNQETQYF	TGTGCCAGCAGCTTCAGGGGGGGGAACCAAGAGACCCAGTACTTC	TRBV7-2	TRBJ2-5	-	-
CASSYRVDTEAFF	TGTGCCAGCAGCTACAGGGTTGACACTGAAGCTTTCTTT	TRBV7-2	TRBJ1-1	-	many
CASRRGGMRETQYF	TGTGCCAGCAGAAGGGGAGGAATGAGGGAGACCCAGTACTTC	TRBV7-4	TRBJ2-5	-	-
CASSPRAPEEKLFF	TGTGCCAGCAGCCCCCGGGCCCCGGAGGAAAAACTGTTTTTT	TRBV3-1	TRBJ1-4	-	few